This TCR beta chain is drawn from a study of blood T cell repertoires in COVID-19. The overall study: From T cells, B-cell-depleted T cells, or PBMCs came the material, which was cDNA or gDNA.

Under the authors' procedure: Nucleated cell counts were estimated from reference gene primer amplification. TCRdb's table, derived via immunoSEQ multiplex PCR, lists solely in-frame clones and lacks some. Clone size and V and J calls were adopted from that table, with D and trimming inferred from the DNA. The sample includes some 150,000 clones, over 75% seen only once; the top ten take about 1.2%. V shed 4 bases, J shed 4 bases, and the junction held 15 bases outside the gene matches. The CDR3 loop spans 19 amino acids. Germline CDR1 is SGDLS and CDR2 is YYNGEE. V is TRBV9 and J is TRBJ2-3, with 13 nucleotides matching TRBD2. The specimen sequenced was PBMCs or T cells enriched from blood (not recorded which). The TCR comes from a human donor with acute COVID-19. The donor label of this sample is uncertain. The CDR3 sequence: CASSQEGGLAGAGADTQYF. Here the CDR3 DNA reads TGTGCCAGCAGCCAGGAGGGAGGACTAGCGGGGGCTGGCGCAGATACGCAGTATTTT.